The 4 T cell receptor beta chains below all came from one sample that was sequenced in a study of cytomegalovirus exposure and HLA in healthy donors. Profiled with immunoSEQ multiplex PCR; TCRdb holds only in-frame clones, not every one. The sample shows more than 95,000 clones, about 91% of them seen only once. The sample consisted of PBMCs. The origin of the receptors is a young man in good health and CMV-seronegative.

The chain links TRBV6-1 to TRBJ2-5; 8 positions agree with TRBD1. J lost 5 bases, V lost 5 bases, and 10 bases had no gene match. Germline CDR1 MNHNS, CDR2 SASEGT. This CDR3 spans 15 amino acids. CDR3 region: CASSRQWTGKETQYF. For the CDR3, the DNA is TGTGCCAGCAGTAGGCAATGGACAGGGAAGGAGACCCAGTACTTC.

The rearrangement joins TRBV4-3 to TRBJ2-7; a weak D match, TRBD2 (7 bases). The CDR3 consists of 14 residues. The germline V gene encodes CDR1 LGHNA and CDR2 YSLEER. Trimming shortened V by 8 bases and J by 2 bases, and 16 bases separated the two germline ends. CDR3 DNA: TGCGCCAGCCCTAGAAGGGGGGGGGCCTACGAGCAGTACTTC. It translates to CASPRRGGAYEQYF.

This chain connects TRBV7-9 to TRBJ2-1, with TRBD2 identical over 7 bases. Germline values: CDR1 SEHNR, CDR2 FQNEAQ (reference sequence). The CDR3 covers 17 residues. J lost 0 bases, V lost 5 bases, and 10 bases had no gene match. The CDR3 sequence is CASSVSDRDYSYNEQFF. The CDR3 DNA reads TGTGCCAGCAGCGTCTCAGACCGGGACTACTCCTACAATGAGCAGTTCTTC. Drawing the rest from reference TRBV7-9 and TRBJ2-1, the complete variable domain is DTGVSQNPRHKITKRGQNVTFRCDPISEHNRLYWYRQTLGQGPEFLTYFQNEAQLEKSRLLSDRFSAERPKGSFSTLEIQRTEQGDSAMYLCASSVSDRDYSYNEQFFGPGTRLTVL.

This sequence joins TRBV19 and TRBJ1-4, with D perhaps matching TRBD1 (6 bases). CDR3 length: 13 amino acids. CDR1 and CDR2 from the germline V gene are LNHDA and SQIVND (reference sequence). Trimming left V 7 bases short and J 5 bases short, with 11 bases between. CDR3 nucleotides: TGTGCCAGTAACGAGGGGGGGAATGAAAAACTGTTTTTT. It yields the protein CASNEGGNEKLFF.